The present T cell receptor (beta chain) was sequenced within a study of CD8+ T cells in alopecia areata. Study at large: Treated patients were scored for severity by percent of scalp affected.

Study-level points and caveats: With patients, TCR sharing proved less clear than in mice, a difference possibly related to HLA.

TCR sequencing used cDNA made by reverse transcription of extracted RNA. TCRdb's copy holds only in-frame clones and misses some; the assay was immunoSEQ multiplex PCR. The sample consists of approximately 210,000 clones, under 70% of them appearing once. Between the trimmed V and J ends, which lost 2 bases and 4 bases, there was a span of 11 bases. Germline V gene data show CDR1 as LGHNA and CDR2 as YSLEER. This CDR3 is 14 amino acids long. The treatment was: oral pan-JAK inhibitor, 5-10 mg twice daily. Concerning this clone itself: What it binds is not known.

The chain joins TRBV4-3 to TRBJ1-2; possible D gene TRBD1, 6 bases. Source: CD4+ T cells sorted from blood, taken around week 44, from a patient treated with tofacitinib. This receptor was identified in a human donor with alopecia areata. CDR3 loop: CASSQKTGLYGYTF. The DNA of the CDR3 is TGCGCCAGCAGCCAAAAGACAGGACTCTATGGCTACACCTTC.